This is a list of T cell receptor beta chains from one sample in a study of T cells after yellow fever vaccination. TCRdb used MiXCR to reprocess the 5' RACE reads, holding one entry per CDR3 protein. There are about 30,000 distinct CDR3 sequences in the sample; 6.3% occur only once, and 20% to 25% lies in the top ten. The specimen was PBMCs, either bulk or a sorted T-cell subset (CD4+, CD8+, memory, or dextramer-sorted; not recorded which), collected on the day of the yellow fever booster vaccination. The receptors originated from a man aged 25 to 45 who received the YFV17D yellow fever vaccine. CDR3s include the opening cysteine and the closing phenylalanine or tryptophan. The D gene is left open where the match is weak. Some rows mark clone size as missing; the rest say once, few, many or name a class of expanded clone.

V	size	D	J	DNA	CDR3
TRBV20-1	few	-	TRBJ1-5	TGCAGTGCTACCTTGGGCGGAGACAATCAGCCCCAGCATTTT	CSATLGGDNQPQHF
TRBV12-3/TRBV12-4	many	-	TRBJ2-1	TGTGCCAGCAGTTCTTTAAGACTTTCCCCCTCCTACAATGAGCAGTTCTTC	CASSSLRLSPSYNEQFF
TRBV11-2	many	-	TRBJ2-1	TGTGCCAGCAGCTTCCTAGGATGGGTACAGTTCTTC	CASSFLGWVQFF
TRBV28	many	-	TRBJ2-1	TGTGCCAGCAGCCGGGACCCCAAAGATGAGCAGTTCTTC	CASSRDPKDEQFF
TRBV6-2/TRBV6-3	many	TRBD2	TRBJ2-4	TGTGCCAGCAGTTCACTAGCGGGGAAAAACATTCAGTACTTC	CASSSLAGKNIQYF
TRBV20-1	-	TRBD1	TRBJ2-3	TGCTGTGCTAGAGCCCCAGGGGGCTACACAGATACGCAGTATTTT	CCARAPGGYTDTQYF
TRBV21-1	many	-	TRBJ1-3	TGTGCCAGCAGCAATAAAGAGAACACAGGGTCAGGAAACACCATATATTTT	CASSNKENTGSGNTIYF
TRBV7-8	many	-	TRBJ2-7	TGTGCCAGCAGCTTAGTGCAGGGGGCTCGACGGGAGGTGGTTTACGAGCAGTACTTC	CASSLVQGARREVVYEQYF
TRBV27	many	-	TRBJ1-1	TGTGCCAGCAGTCCGTACGGACAGACGAGGATACTAGAAGCTTTCTTT	CASSPYGQTRILEAFF
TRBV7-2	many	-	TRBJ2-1	TGTGCCAGCAGCTTAGAGTGGGCGAATGAGCAGTTCTTC	CASSLEWANEQFF
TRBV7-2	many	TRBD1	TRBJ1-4	TGTGCCAGCAGCCACCAACAGGGGACTAATGAAAAACTGTTTTTT	CASSHQQGTNEKLFF
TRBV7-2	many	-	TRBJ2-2	TGTGCCAGCCAGGGCCTCATACAGAACACCGGGGAGCTGTTTTTT	CASQGLIQNTGELFF
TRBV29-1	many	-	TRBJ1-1	TGCAGCGTTGACGACGGGCTTGGCACTGAAGCTTTCTTT	CSVDDGLGTEAFF
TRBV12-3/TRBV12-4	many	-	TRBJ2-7	TGTGCCAGCAGTTCCACTCCGGTTTCCGAGCAGTACTTC	CASSSTPVSEQYF
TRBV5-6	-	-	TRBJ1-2	TGTGCCAGCAGCATGTTGGAGAGGGGGGCTAAGGGCTACACCTTC	CASSMLERGAKGYTF
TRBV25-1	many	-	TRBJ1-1	TGTGCCAGCTCCCGCACCAGCGTTGAAGGGGCTTTCTTT	CASSRTSVEGAFF
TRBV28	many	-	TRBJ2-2	TGTGCCAGCAGTTTGGGGGGCTACCTTAACACCGGGGAGCTGTTTTTT	CASSLGGYLNTGELFF
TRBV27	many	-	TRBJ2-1	TGTGCCAGCAGTTTAGTGGGATCGTACAATGAGCAGTTCTTC	CASSLVGSYNEQFF
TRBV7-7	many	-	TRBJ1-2	TGTGCTAGCAGCTTTATGGGGGGTCGGTATGGCTACACCTTC	CASSFMGGRYGYTF
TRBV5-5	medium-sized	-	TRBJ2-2	TGTGCCAGCAGCTTTGGAGGGGGCAACACCGGGGAGCTGTTTTTT	CASSFGGGNTGELFF
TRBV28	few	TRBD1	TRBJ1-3	TGTGCCAGCAAGAAAACCGGGACAGGAAGCTCTGGAAACACCATATATTTT	CASKKTGTGSSGNTIYF
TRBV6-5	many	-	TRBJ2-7	TGTGCCAGCAGTTACAGGACTTTGTTTGGCCACGAGCAGTACTTC	CASSYRTLFGHEQYF
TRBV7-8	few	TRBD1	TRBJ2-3	TGTGCCAGCAGCGAGACAGGGGGCACAGATACGCAGTATTTT	CASSETGGTDTQYF
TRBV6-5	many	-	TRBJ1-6	TGTGCCAGCAGTTACTCGGGAAGCTCCTATAATTCACCCCTCCACTTT	CASSYSGSSYNSPLHF
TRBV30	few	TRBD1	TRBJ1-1	TGTGCCTGCTTGGCGAGACAGGGGTTTTTTCAGGACACTGAAGCTTTCTTT	CACLARQGFFQDTEAFF
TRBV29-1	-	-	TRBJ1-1	TGCAGCGTCGGTCGGGGGGGGACGGGGTCCATGAACACTGAAGCTTTCTTT	CSVGRGGTGSMNTEAFF
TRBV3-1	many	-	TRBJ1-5	TGTGCCAGCAGCCTGCAATTGCTCGGGCAGCCCCAGCATTTT	CASSLQLLGQPQHF
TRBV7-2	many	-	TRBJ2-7	TGTGCCAGCAGGTACCTATTAGGGGGATCCTACGAGCAGTACTTC	CASRYLLGGSYEQYF
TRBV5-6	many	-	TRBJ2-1	TGTGCCAGCAGCGGTTGGGGGTCCTACAATGAGCAGTTCTTC	CASSGWGSYNEQFF
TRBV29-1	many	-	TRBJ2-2	TGCAGCGGCTCGGGGGAGAACACCGGGGAGCTGTTTTTT	CSGSGENTGELFF
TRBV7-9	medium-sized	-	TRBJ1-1	TGTGCCAGCAGCTTAGCTGGCTATGGCGAAGCTTTCTTT	CASSLAGYGEAFF
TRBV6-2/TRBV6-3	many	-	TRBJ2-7	TGTGCCAGCAGTACCCGGGGAGGGGGCCAGCGGGTGCAGTACTTC	CASSTRGGGQRVQYF
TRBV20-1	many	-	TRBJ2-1	TGCAGTGCTTCCCAGGAGGGCCACGAGTTCTTC	CSASQEGHEFF
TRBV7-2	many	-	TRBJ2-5	TGTGCCAGCAGCTTACAAAAGGGATTGGAGACCCAGTACTTC	CASSLQKGLETQYF
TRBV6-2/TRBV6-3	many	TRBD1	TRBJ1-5	TGTGCCAGCACCACAGGGGCGGGGGCAAGCAATCAGCCCCAGCATTTT	CASTTGAGASNQPQHF
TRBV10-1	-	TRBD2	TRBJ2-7	TGCGCCAGCAGTGATTCTAGCGGTAGCTCCTACGAGCAGTACTTC	CASSDSSGSSYEQYF
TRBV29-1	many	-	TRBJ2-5	TGCAGCGTTGAACCCGGGAGTGAGACCCAGTACTTC	CSVEPGSETQYF
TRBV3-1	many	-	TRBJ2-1	TGTGCCAGCAGCCAAGATCTGAGACTTACCTACAATGAGCAGTTCTTC	CASSQDLRLTYNEQFF
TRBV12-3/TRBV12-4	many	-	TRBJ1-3	TGTGCCAGCAGGTTTGATGGAAACACCATATATTTT	CASRFDGNTIYF
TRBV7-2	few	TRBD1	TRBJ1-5	TGTGCCAGCAGCTTAGAACGCGCAGGGGGGGTCCAGCCCCAGCATTTT	CASSLERAGGVQPQHF
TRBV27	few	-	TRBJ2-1	TGTGCCAGCAGTTTCTCCGGCGCGACTATGTACAATGAGCAGTTCTTC	CASSFSGATMYNEQFF
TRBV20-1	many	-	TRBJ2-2	TGCAGTGCTAGAGCGGAGGCCCTCACCGGGGAGCTGTTTTTT	CSARAEALTGELFF
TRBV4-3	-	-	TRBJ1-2	TGCGCCAGCAGCCAAGATAGAGGGTCCAACTATGGCTACACCTTC	CASSQDRGSNYGYTF
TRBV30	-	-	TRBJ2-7	TGTGCCTGGAGTCCAAGGACGGTGACCTACGAGCAGTACTTC	CAWSPRTVTYEQYF
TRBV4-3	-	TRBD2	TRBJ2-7	TGCGCCAGCAGCCAAGGACTAGCGGGAGGATCGTTCTCCTACGAGCAGTACTTC	CASSQGLAGGSFSYEQYF
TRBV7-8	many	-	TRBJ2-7	TGTGCCAGCAGCTTAAGTTCACCTTCCTACGAGCAGTACTTC	CASSLSSPSYEQYF
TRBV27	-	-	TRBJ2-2	TGTGCCAGCAGTTCTAGTGCACCACGGGAGCTGTTTTTT	CASSSSAPRELFF